Listed below are T cell receptor beta chains from one sample, sequenced in a study of T cells and copy number aberrations in small-cell lung cancer. The method was immunoSEQ multiplex PCR; TCRdb's version includes in-frame clones alone and lacks a portion of them. The repertoire holds some 7,000 clones, with roughly three quarters as singletons. The sample taken for sequencing was normal tissue next to the tumor. These receptors came from a woman in her sixties or seventies with small cell lung cancer. Some clones in this sample may be carry-over from other donors' samples. The CDR3 runs from the conserved cysteine through the conserved F or W.

cdr3_aa v_call
CASSSRSRRYYEQYF TRBV5-1
CAISGSGLTRGNEQFF TRBV10-3
CAVRGLATDTQYF TRBV11-2
CASSSAQYTEAFF TRBV7-9
CSVEAENEQYF TRBV29-1
CASSPPLAGDETQYF TRBV7-2
CASSLGTGKAFF TRBV28
CSARTSGSTDTQYF TRBV29-1
CASSQSRCYEQYF TRBV23-1
CASSSRPTILGEKLFF TRBV5-1
CASSLAQTSGRGNEQFF TRBV7-9
CASSSLTRYVEQYF TRBV28
CASSLVGRQSSGANVLTF TRBV7-3
CASSLGGTSYNEQFF TRBV11-3
CAWSRGFQPQHF TRBV30
CASSRTGGDGNTIYF TRBV4-1
CASTREGYTEAFF TRBV28
CASSQRSGSYEQYF TRBV5-1
CASTNGPEGTQYF TRBV2
CASSEKRDETYEQYF TRBV25-1
CASSDRLAGGLYNEQFF TRBV7-2
CASSVFLGSGGTQYF TRBV28
CASSLRTEPLHF TRBV11-1
CAWDRGGQPQHF TRBV30
CASSESGTGELFF TRBV25-1
CASSTGDNQPQHF TRBV6-5
CASSFPGQGSYEQYF TRBV28
CASSPSETQYF TRBV18
CASSWDRGEHEQYF TRBV5-4